This passage covers 30 T cell receptor beta chains from one sample sequenced in a study of Graves' ophthalmopathy and Graves' hyperthyroidism. RNA transcripts were the source from which TCR beta CDR3 regions were amplified. RT-PCR in the first round used HTBI primers; a second-round multiplex PCR followed. In TCRdb, the multiplex PCR reads were re-called with MiXCR into one record per CDR3 protein. This sample yields about 620,000 distinct CDR3 sequences, of which over 20% are seen a single time; approximately 6.9% belongs to the top ten. Sequencing input: peripheral blood. All receptors come from a woman in her late teens or twenties with stable Graves' hyperthyroidism. Some clones in this sample may be carry-over from other donors' samples.

This clonotype showed up many times. The V call is TRBV24-1, the J call TRBJ2-2; unclear D gene. Trimming took off 3 bases at V and 2 bases at J, with 6 bases between the two ends. The CDR3 is 14 residues long. Germline V gives CDR1 KGHDR, CDR2 SFDVKD. In DNA form, the CDR3 reads TGTGCCACCAGTGATACCAGCAACACCGGGGAGCTGTTTTTT. Translating it yields CATSDTSNTGELFF.

This clonotype was detected ten times or more. The genes are TRBV12-3 or TRBV12-4 and TRBJ1-1, with D possibly matching TRBD1 (6 bases). This CDR3 is built from 15 residues. V lost 5 bases and J 0 bases, leaving 13 bases between the germline ends. The DNA of the CDR3 is TGTGCCAGCAGTCCCTTACGGACAGTGAACACTGAAGCTTTCTTT. This translates into CASSPLRTVNTEAFF.

A note on this clonotype: This clone may be a read error of a much larger clone one base away. The chain recombines TRBV9 with TRBJ2-2, with D possibly matching TRBD1 (7 bases). CDR3 size: 16 residues. The germline V gene has CDR1 SGDLS and CDR2 YYNGEE. The CDR3, as DNA: TGTGCCAGCAGCGCGGGGGACAGCGCGAACACCGGGGAGCTGTGTTTT. Protein product: CASSAGDSANTGELCF.

This chain joins TRBV2 and TRBJ2-2; D possibly corresponds to TRBD1 (6 bases). The CDR3 totals 14 residues. Per germline, CDR1 SNHLY and CDR2 FYNNEI. V was cut by 4 bases and J by 5 bases, with 11 bases left in between. This CDR3 is CASSVLGATGELFF. The CDR3 nucleotides are TGTGCCAGCAGTGTGCTGGGGGCGACCGGGGAGCTGTTTTTT.

In this sample, this clonotype turned up a few times. The gene calls are TRBV11-2 and TRBJ2-7; the D gene could be TRBD1 or TRBD2 (6 bases each). Germline CDR1 and CDR2: SGHAT and FQNNGV. V lost 0 bases and J 3 bases, leaving 15 bases between the germline ends. This CDR3 contains 16 residues. The CDR3 region is CASSLEGGWGVYEQYF. CDR3 nucleotides: TGTGCCAGCAGCTTAGAAGGGGGTTGGGGGGTCTACGAGCAGTACTTC.

In its sample, this clonotype was seen a few times. Compared with germline, one end of the junction differs, possibly owing to a read error. J is TRBJ2-5 and V is TRBV28; a possible D gene is TRBD2 (7 bases). Germline V gene sequence: CDR1 MDHEN, CDR2 SYDVKM. This CDR3 has 16 residues. This CDR3 reads CVSSLNRAGVDETQYF. The CDR3 DNA follows: TGTGTCAGCAGTCTAAACAGGGCGGGAGTGGATGAGACCCAGTACTTC.

V is TRBV5-1 and J is TRBJ2-7; the match to TRBD2 covers 11 bases. The junction had 7 bases not matched to a gene; V was cut back by 6 bases and J by 5 bases. There are 14 residues in the CDR3. Germline values: CDR1 SGHRS, CDR2 YFSETQ. CDR3 DNA sequence: TGCGCCAGCACCCGAACTAGCGGGAGTGACGAGCAGTACTTC. Its protein product is CASTRTSGSDEQYF. Full variable domain (outside the CDR3, taken from reference TRBV5-1 and TRBJ2-7): KAGVTQTPRYLIKTRGQQVTLSCSPISGHRSVSWYQQTPGQGLQFLFEYFSETQRNKGNFPGRFSGRQFSNSRSEMNVSTLELGDSALYLCASTRTSGSDEQYFGPGTRLTVT.

This clonotype was picked up many times. V usage is TRBV28 and J usage is TRBJ1-2; no definite D call. Germline CDR1 reads MDHEN; CDR2 reads SYDVKM. With 6 bases removed from V and 3 bases from J, the gap between germline ends came to 11 bases. The CDR3 spans 13 residues. The CDR3 spells CASSLMFHYGYTF. CDR3 DNA: TGTGCCAGCAGCCTTATGTTCCACTATGGCTACACCTTC.

This clonotype appeared many times. The chain links TRBV27 to TRBJ2-6; D is possibly TRBD1 (7 bases). The V gene lost 4 bases and the J gene lost 2 bases, with 21 bases spanning the gap. The CDR3 is 19 amino acids. Germline CDR1 and CDR2: MNHEY and SMNVEV (reference sequence). CDR3 region: CASSSRQGGLQAGANVLTF. As DNA, the CDR3 is TGTGCCAGCAGTTCCCGACAGGGAGGACTTCAGGCTGGGGCCAACGTCCTGACTTTC.

This clonotype was seen repeatedly, ten times or more. This chain joins TRBV28 and TRBJ2-7; D could derive from TRBD1 or TRBD2 (5 bases each). V lost 5 bases to trimming and J lost 4 bases, with 12 bases between them. The CDR3 extends over 13 amino acids. Looked up from germline, CDR1 is MDHEN and CDR2 is SYDVKM. The chain's CDR3 is CASSPGPGYEQYF. The CDR3, as DNA: TGTGCCAGCAGTCCGGGACCGGGTTACGAGCAGTACTTC.

In DNA form, the CDR3 reads TGTGCCAGCAGTGAGCTGGACAGCCGGAACTATGGCTACACCTTC. Residues: CASSELDSRNYGYTF. The V gene is TRBV25-1, the J gene TRBJ1-2; TRBD1 is a possible D gene (6 bases). The CDR3 loop spans 15 amino acids. Trimming pared 3 bases from V and 2 bases from J, leaving 13 bases between. Germline loops: CDR1 MGHDK, CDR2 SYGVNS.

The rearrangement links TRBV10-3 to TRBJ2-5, with 11 bases identical to TRBD1. The length of the CDR3 is 15 residues. From germline, CDR1 is ENHRY and CDR2 SYGVKD. Trimming removed 3 bases from V and 2 bases from J; junction bases left unmatched: 2. The CDR3 DNA reads as TGTGCCATCAGTGACCGGGACAGGGGGCAAGAGACCCAGTACTTC. Translation: CAISDRDRGQETQYF.

This clonotype was recorded at least ten times. The genes are TRBV12-3 or TRBV12-4 and TRBJ2-2; perhaps TRBD2 as D (6 bases). Trimming took off 3 bases at V and 4 bases at J, with 9 bases between the two ends. The CDR3 covers 14 residues. CDR3 nucleotides: TGTGCCAGCAGTTTGGGGGGTACCACCGGGGAGCTGTTTTTT. Residues: CASSLGGTTGELFF.

This clonotype was counted at least ten times. The rearrangement joins TRBV2 to TRBJ1-5; D perhaps matches TRBD1 (6 bases). The CDR3 is 15 amino acids. Deletions cut 2 bases from V and 2 bases from J, with 10 bases between. The germline V gene has CDR1 SNHLY and CDR2 FYNNEI. The CDR3 DNA reads TGTGCCAGCAGTGAAAGAGGGGGTGGCAATCAGCCCCAGCATTTT. As protein: CASSERGGGNQPQHF.

There are many counts of this clonotype. This chain connects TRBV5-5 to TRBJ2-2; tentative D call: TRBD1 (5 bases). V lost 2 bases, J lost 8 bases, and 10 bases lay in between. From germline, CDR1 is SGHKS and CDR2 YYEKEE (reference sequence). This CDR3 comprises 13 residues. CDR3 sequence: CASSFLGAGELFF. CDR3 DNA: TGTGCCAGCAGCTTTCTAGGGGCTGGGGAGCTGTTTTTT.

This clonotype came up many times. The chain uses TRBV6-2 or TRBV6-3 and TRBJ2-2; D unclear. This CDR3 spans 15 amino acids. The germline gives CDR1 MNHEY, CDR2 SVGEGT. With 3 bases removed from V and 5 bases from J, the gap between germline ends came to 13 bases. The CDR3 here is CASSYHVFGTGELFF. DNA for the CDR3: TGTGCCAGCAGTTATCATGTCTTTGGAACCGGGGAGCTGTTTTTT.

The V call is TRBV5-1, the J call TRBJ2-5, with 8 bases that match TRBD2. V lost 4 bases to trimming and J lost 4 bases; unmatched junction nucleotides: 9. The CDR3 totals 15 residues. Germline V CDR1 and CDR2: SGHRS, YFSETQ. The CDR3 nucleotides are TGCGCCAGCAGCCCCGGGGGGGTCAGATCAGAGACCCAGTACTTC. Translating gives CASSPGGVRSETQYF.

This clonotype was recorded at least ten times. The chain links TRBV6-5 to TRBJ2-3; D tentatively fits TRBD1 or TRBD2 (5 bases each). Looked up from germline, CDR1 is MNHEY and CDR2 is SVGAGI. This CDR3 contains 14 residues. V was clipped by 4 bases and J by 6 bases, with 14 bases between them. The CDR3 region is CASSSSRGEDTQYF. In DNA, the CDR3 is TGTGCCAGCAGTTCCTCCCGGGGCGAGGATACGCAGTATTTT.

This chain connects TRBV5-1 to TRBJ1-5; D remains unclear. Germline CDR1 SGHRS, CDR2 YFSETQ. The CDR3 is 13 residues long. V lost 0 bases and J lost 4, with 5 bases in between. CDR3 sequence: CASSLAMNQPQHF. Written as DNA, the CDR3 is TGCGCCAGCAGCTTGGCAATGAATCAGCCCCAGCATTTT. The full variable domain, in which reference TRBV5-1 and TRBJ1-5 provide the parts outside the CDR3, is KAGVTQTPRYLIKTRGQQVTLSCSPISGHRSVSWYQQTPGQGLQFLFEYFSETQRNKGNFPGRFSGRQFSNSRSEMNVSTLELGDSALYLCASSLAMNQPQHFGDGTRLSIL.

This clonotype was picked up many times. The rearrangement uses TRBV11-2 and TRBJ1-2; D may be TRBD1 (6 bases). With 5 bases removed from V and 0 bases from J, the gap between germline ends came to 16 bases. In germline, CDR1 is SGHAT, CDR2 FQNNGV. CDR3 size: 16 residues. The CDR3 DNA sequence: TGTGCCAGCAGCAGGGATGGAGGGGGGGCTAACTATGGCTACACCTTC. It encodes CASSRDGGGANYGYTF.

The table lists this clonotype with many counts. V usage is TRBV12-3 or TRBV12-4 and J usage is TRBJ2-4, with TRBD2 matching 7 bases. CDR3 length: 15 amino acids. V trimming: 4 bases; J trimming: 0 bases; junction bases outside the gene matches: 3. DNA for the CDR3: TGTGCCAGCAGTTCAACGGGGGGAGCCAAAAACATTCAGTACTTC. Its translation: CASSSTGGAKNIQYF.

Only a few counts were recorded for this clonotype. The chain joins TRBV24-1 to TRBJ1-2, with no clear D. CDR1 KGHDR and CDR2 SFDVKD come from the germline V gene. CDR3 size: 11 residues. V lost 7 bases and J 4 bases, leaving 6 bases between the germline ends. CDR3 protein: CATSNSYGYTF. The DNA for the CDR3 is TGTGCCACCAGCAACAGCTATGGCTACACCTTC.

This clonotype was seen just once. The V call is TRBV7-2, the J call TRBJ1-2, with TRBD1 as a possible D gene (5 bases). CDR1 is SGHTA, CDR2 FQGNSA, per germline. V was trimmed by 5 bases and J by 4 bases, leaving 17 bases between them. The CDR3 sequence is 15 residues long. Here the CDR3 DNA reads TGTGCCAGCAGCCCAGGCCAGGGTCTGAGCTATGGCTACACCTTC. This translates into CASSPGQGLSYGYTF.

Comment on this clonotype: This could be a read error, since a much larger clone is one nucleotide away. The V gene is TRBV19, the J gene TRBJ2-7; TRBD2 matches at 10 bases. The CDR3 loop spans 16 amino acids. Germline V gene sequence: CDR1 LNHDA, CDR2 SQIVND (reference sequence). Here the CDR3 reads CASFPSGRGRTYEHYF. The CDR3 DNA sequence: TGTGCCAGTTTTCCTAGCGGGAGAGGACGGACCTACGAGCACTACTTC.

The chain joins TRBV6-1 to TRBJ2-7; 7 bases align to TRBD2. Looked up from germline, CDR1 is MNHNS and CDR2 is SASEGT. The CDR3 is 13 amino acids. V trimming: 10 bases; J trimming: 6 bases; junction bases outside the gene matches: 12. CDR3 nucleotides: TGTGCCACCTCAAGGAGCGGGGTTACCGAGCAGTACTTC. Encoded protein: CATSRSGVTEQYF.

The chain carries TRBV6-1 and TRBJ2-7; 7 bases line up with TRBD2. Germline V CDR1 and CDR2: MNHNS, SASEGT. V trimming: 3 bases; J trimming: 5 bases; junction bases outside the gene matches: 10. The CDR3 length is 15 residues. CDR3 amino acids: CASSEQGRGIHEQYF. CDR3 nucleotides: TGTGCCAGCAGTGAGCAAGGGCGGGGGATCCACGAGCAGTACTTC.

This clonotype was detected many times. The chain employs TRBV3-1 and TRBJ1-3; D remains ambiguous. V was clipped by 3 bases and J by 0 bases, with 9 bases between them. The CDR3 sequence is 15 residues long. Germline assignment: CDR1 LGHDT and CDR2 YNNKEL (reference sequence). The CDR3 DNA sequence: TGTGCCAGCAGCCAGGGGAGCTTCTCTGGAAACACCATATATTTT. Translation: CASSQGSFSGNTIYF. Full variable domain (remainder filled in from reference TRBV3-1 and TRBJ1-3): DTAVSQTPKYLVTQMGNDKSIKCEQNLGHDTMYWYKQDSKKFLKIMFSYNNKELIINETVPNRFSPKSPDKAHLNLHINSLELGDSAVYFCASSQGSFSGNTIYFGEGSWLTVV.

This clonotype was counted ten times or more. J is TRBJ2-5 and V is TRBV7-2; 14 nucleotides align to TRBD2. The CDR3 totals 15 residues. The V segment lost 5 bases and the J segment 7 bases; nucleotides outside the gene matches: 6. Germline loops: CDR1 SGHTA, CDR2 FQGNSA. The CDR3 loop reads CASSETSGGALTQYF. The CDR3 bases are TGTGCCAGCAGCGAGACTAGCGGGGGGGCCCTGACCCAGTACTTC.

This clonotype showed up many times. The rearrangement links TRBV7-3 to TRBJ2-2, with 9 bases aligning to TRBD2. Germline lookup yields CDR1 SGHTA and CDR2 FQGTGA. The CDR3 is 16 amino acids. Losses at the gene ends were 6 bases for V and 4 bases for J; bases not matched to a gene: 9. The CDR3 sequence: CASSPAREGRTGELFF. The CDR3 nucleotides read TGTGCCAGCAGTCCAGCGCGGGAGGGCCGCACCGGGGAGCTGTTTTTT. Variable domain in full (rest from reference TRBV7-3 and TRBJ2-2): GAGVSQTPSNKVTEKGKYVELRCDPISGHTALYWYRQSLGQGPEFLIYFQGTGAADDSGLPNDRFFAVRPEGSVSTLKIQRTERGDSAVYLCASSPAREGRTGELFFGEGSRLTVL.

In its sample, this clonotype was seen many times. This chain uses TRBV30 with TRBJ2-5, with TRBD2 identical over 9 bases. This CDR3 region has 14 residues. Trimming removed 2 bases from V and 4 bases from J; junction bases left unmatched: 5. Germline lookup yields CDR1 GTSNPN and CDR2 SVGIG (reference sequence). The CDR3 DNA follows: TGTGCCTGGAGTTTGGATAGCGGGGGAGAGACCCAGTACTTC. Amino acid sequence: CAWSLDSGGETQYF.